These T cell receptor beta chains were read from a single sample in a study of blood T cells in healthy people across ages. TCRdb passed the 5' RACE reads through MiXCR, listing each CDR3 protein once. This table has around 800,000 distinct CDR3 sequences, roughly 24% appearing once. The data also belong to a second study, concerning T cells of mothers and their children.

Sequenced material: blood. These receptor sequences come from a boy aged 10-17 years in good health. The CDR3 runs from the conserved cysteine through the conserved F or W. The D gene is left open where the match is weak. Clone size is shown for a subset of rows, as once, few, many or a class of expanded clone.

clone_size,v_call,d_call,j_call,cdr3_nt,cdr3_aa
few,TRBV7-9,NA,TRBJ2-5,TGTGCCAGCAGCTTAACAACGGGGCAAGAGACCCAGTACTTC,CASSLTTGQETQYF
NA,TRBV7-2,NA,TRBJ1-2,TGTGCCAGCAGCTTAGCTGGGGCTTACTTCGCTAACTATGGCTACACCTTC,CASSLAGAYFANYGYTF
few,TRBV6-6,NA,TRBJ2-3,TGTGCCAGCAGTTACTCCGACAGACCCACAGATACGCAGTATTTT,CASSYSDRPTDTQYF
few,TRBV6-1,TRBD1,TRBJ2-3,TGTGCCACAGTGGGGGACCCGGGACAGGGGGTCAATTATACGCAGTATTTT,CATVGDPGQGVNYTQYF
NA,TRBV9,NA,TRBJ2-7,TGTGCCAGCAGCGAGAGAGGTGGAGGCGAGCAGTACTTC,CASSERGGGEQYF
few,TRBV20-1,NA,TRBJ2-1,TGCAGTGCTATCTACAGGGTTGGTGAGCAGTTCTTC,CSAIYRVGEQFF
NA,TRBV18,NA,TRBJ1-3,TGTGCCAGCTCACCACGGGACGGGGCCTCTGGAAACACCATATATTTT,CASSPRDGASGNTIYF
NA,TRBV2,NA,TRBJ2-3,TGTGCCAGCAGTGAGGGGGAGGATACGCACTATTTT,CASSEGEDTHYF
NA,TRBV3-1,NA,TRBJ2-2,TGTGCCAGCAGCCAGGGACTCTCGAACACCGGGGAGCTGTTTTTT,CASSQGLSNTGELFF
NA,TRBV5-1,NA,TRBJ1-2,TGCGCCAGCAGCGGCGGGACGGCCGAATATGGCTACACCTTC,CASSGGTAEYGYTF
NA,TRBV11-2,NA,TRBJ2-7,TGTGCCAGCAGCCGGCGGGACAGTCCCTCCTACGAGCAGTACTTC,CASSRRDSPSYEQYF